These T cell receptor beta chains were read from a single sample in a study of T cell changes during pregnancy in multiple sclerosis. Assay: immunoSEQ multiplex PCR; the TCRdb copy retains only in-frame clones and omits some. The repertoire includes 25,000 to 35,000 clones, over 85% of them detected once, and approximately 4.7% sits in the top ten. Sequenced here: CD8+ T cells from peripheral blood mononuclear cells, sampled in the first trimester of pregnancy. Source of these receptors: a female donor with multiple sclerosis, enrolled in a pregnancy study. Each CDR3 is given with its conserved first and last residue. D genes are given only for firm matches. Where a row states a size, it is once, few, many or the class of an expanded clone; other rows omit it.

- | TRBJ1-3 | TRBD1 | TRBV7-9 | TGTGCCAGCAGCTCCAGGGGGCTGACTGGAAACACCATATATTTT | CASSSRGLTGNTIYF
once | TRBJ1-1 | - | TRBV15 | TGTGCCACCAGCAGATTGAGGGTTCCTGAAGCTTTCTTT | CATSRLRVPEAFF
- | TRBJ2-1 | - | TRBV5-6 | TGTGCCAGCAGCTTGGTACAGAACTACAATGAGCAGTTCTTC | CASSLVQNYNEQFF
- | TRBJ2-7 | - | TRBV4-1 | TGCGCCAGCAGCCAAGGCAGTAGCCCGAGCTCCTACGAGCAGTACTTC | CASSQGSSPSSYEQYF
- | TRBJ2-7 | - | TRBV19 | TGTGCCAGTAGTTTGGACAGCTCCTACGAGCAGTACTTC | CASSLDSSYEQYF
- | TRBJ2-1 | TRBD2 | TRBV5-1 | TGCGCCAGCAGCTTGGTTGGGATTAGTTCGGCTAGCGGACCCAATGAGCAGTTCTTC | CASSLVGISSASGPNEQFF
- | TRBJ2-7 | - | TRBV9 | TGTGCCAGCAGTCGGGGTATCACCGGGGAGCAGTACTTC | CASSRGITGEQYF
once | TRBJ2-5 | TRBD2 | TRBV19 | TGTGCCAGTAGTATAATTGGACTAGCGGTTACCGGTCGCGTCCAAGAGACCCAGTACTTC | CASSIIGLAVTGRVQETQYF
- | TRBJ2-2 | - | TRBV5-4 | TGTGCCAGCAGCTGGGGTGTCCGGGATACTCACGGGGAGCTGTTTTTT | CASSWGVRDTHGELFF
- | TRBJ2-7 | TRBD1 | TRBV28 | TGTGCCAGCAGTAGGGCGGGACAGGGTAGCTACGAGCAGTACTTC | CASSRAGQGSYEQYF
- | TRBJ2-3 | TRBD2 | TRBV7-6 | TGTGCCAGCAGCTTAAGCGGGAGCGGTACAGATACGCAGTATTTT | CASSLSGSGTDTQYF
- | TRBJ2-7 | TRBD1 | TRBV14 | TGTGCCAGCAGCCAAGATGTTTGGGACAGGGATGGGGCCTACGAGCAGTACTTC | CASSQDVWDRDGAYEQYF
- | TRBJ2-7 | TRBD2 | TRBV7-2 | TGTGCCAGCACCGATAGCGGGAGCTACGAGCAGTACTTC | CASTDSGSYEQYF
- | TRBJ2-1 | - | TRBV4-2 | TGTGCCAGCAGCCAAGAATCCGTTAGCGAGGCCAATGAGCAGTTCTTC | CASSQESVSEANEQFF
- | TRBJ1-5 | - | TRBV9 | TGTGCCAGCAGCGCGGGGGTTGGGCAGCCCCAGCATTTT | CASSAGVGQPQHF
- | TRBJ2-4 | - | TRBV27 | TGTGCCAGCAGCATCGGAGACGGGATGGACATTCAGTACTTC | CASSIGDGMDIQYF
- | TRBJ2-1 | TRBD2 | TRBV4-1 | TGCGCCAGCAGCCAAGATACTAGCGGCTACAATGAGCAGTTCTTC | CASSQDTSGYNEQFF
- | TRBJ1-1 | - | TRBV27 | TGTGCCAGCGGAGGACTGTCCACGGACACTGAAGCTTTCTTT | CASGGLSTDTEAFF
- | TRBJ2-2 | TRBD2 | TRBV29-1 | TGCAGCGTTGAAGAAACACTAGCGGGGCTCGTCACCGGGGAGCTGTTTTTT | CSVEETLAGLVTGELFF
- | TRBJ2-1 | TRBD2 | TRBV28 | TGTGCCAGCAGTTTATGGCGGGAGGGCTTTGATTGGCAGTTCTTC | CASSLWREGFDWQFF
- | TRBJ2-2 | - | TRBV27 | TGTGCCAGCAGTTTAAGCGCGTCCTACACCGGGGAGCTGTTTTTT | CASSLSASYTGELFF
- | TRBJ1-5 | - | TRBV6-5 | TGTGCCAGCAGTTACTCGAGTAACAGCAATCAGCCCCAGCATTTT | CASSYSSNSNQPQHF
- | TRBJ1-2 | - | TRBV7-3 | TGTGCCAGCAGCTTAACGTCGGCAGGGGATGGCTACACCTTC | CASSLTSAGDGYTF
- | TRBJ2-1 | TRBD2 | TRBV6-5 | TGTGCCAGCAGTTACTCGAATCGGGAGGGCTACAATGAGCAGTTCTTC | CASSYSNREGYNEQFF
once | TRBJ1-1 | - | TRBV14 | TGTGCCAGCAGCCAAGGACCCAGGGGCTTGAACACTGAAGCTTTCTTT | CASSQGPRGLNTEAFF
- | TRBJ1-2 | - | TRBV19 | TGTGCCAGTAGCCCCCCAAACTACTATGGCTACACCTTC | CASSPPNYYGYTF
- | TRBJ2-7 | - | TRBV7-9 | TGTGCCAGCAGCTGGGACACCAACTACGAGCAGTACTTC | CASSWDTNYEQYF
few | TRBJ2-1 | TRBD1 | TRBV4-3 | TGCGCCAGCAGCCAAGATCCTGGGACAGGGGGCAATGAGCAGTTCTTC | CASSQDPGTGGNEQFF
once | TRBJ1-5 | - | TRBV6-5 | TGTGCCAGCACCCTCCGGACATATAGCAATCAGCCCCAGCATTTT | CASTLRTYSNQPQHF
- | TRBJ2-7 | TRBD2 | TRBV7-8 | TGTGCCAGCAGCTACCGCCGGGACTTTACACGGGAGGGCAGCCACGAGCAGTACTTC | CASSYRRDFTREGSHEQYF
- | TRBJ1-4 | - | TRBV5-8 | TGTGCCAGCAGCTCCTTCAGTGAAAAACTGTTTTTT | CASSSFSEKLFF
- | TRBJ2-1 | - | TRBV5-1 | TGCGCCAGCAGCTTGGCAGTTTACAATGAGCAGTTCTTC | CASSLAVYNEQFF
- | TRBJ2-7 | - | TRBV4-1 | TGCGCCAGCAGCCCGTCAGCGACCTCCTACGAGCAGTACTTC | CASSPSATSYEQYF
once | TRBJ2-5 | - | TRBV5-6 | TGTGCCAGCAGGCACTGGCGGGACAGACAAGAGACCCAGTACTTC | CASRHWRDRQETQYF
- | TRBJ2-3 | TRBD2 | TRBV25-1 | TGTGCCAGCAGTGAATATTTCCTAGCGGGAGGGCTCACGCAGTATTTT | CASSEYFLAGGLTQYF
- | TRBJ1-1 | - | TRBV4-1 | TGCGCCAGCAGCCGAGGGACTGAAGCTTTCTTT | CASSRGTEAFF
- | TRBJ2-1 | TRBD1 | TRBV7-9 | TGTGCCAGCGTAGGGGGCGCGGGCTCCTACAATGAGCAGTTCTTC | CASVGGAGSYNEQFF
few | TRBJ2-2 | TRBD2 | TRBV6-1 | TGTGCCAGCGGGCGGGAGTCCGGGGAGCTGTTTTTT | CASGRESGELFF
once | TRBJ1-2 | - | TRBV18 | TGTGCCAGCTCACCACCGAACAGAGATGGCTACACCTTC | CASSPPNRDGYTF
- | TRBJ2-5 | TRBD1 | TRBV7-9 | TGTGCCAGCAGCTTAGCGATTGACAGGGGGCCGGAGACCCAGTACTTC | CASSLAIDRGPETQYF